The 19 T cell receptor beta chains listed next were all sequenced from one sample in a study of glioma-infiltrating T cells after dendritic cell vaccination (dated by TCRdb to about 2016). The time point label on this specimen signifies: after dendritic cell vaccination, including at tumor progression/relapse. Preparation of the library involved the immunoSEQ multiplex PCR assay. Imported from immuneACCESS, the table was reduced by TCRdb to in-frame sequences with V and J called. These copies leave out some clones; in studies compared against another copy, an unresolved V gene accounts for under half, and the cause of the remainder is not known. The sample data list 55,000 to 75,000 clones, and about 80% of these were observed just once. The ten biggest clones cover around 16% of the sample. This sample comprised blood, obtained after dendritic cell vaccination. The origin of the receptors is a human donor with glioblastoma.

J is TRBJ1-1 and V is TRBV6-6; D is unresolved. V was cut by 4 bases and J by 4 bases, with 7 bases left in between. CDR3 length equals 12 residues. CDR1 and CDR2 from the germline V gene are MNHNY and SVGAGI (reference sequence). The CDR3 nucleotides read TGTGCCAGCAGTTTTCCCGGCACTGAAGCTTTCTTT. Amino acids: CASSFPGTEAFF.

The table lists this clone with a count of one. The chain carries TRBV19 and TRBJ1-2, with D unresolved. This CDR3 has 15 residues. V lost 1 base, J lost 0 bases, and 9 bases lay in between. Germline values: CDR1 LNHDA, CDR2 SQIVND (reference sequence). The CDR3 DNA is TGTGCCAGTAGTATAGTCGGAGCAGCTAACTATGGCTACACCTTC. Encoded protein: CASSIVGAANYGYTF.

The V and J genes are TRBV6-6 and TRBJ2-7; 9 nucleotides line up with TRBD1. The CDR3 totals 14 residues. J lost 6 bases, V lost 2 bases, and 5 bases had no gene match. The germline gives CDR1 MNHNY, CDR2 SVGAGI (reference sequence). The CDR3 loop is CASSYGTGSGEQYF. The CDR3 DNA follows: TGTGCCAGCAGTTACGGGACAGGGTCGGGCGAGCAGTACTTC.

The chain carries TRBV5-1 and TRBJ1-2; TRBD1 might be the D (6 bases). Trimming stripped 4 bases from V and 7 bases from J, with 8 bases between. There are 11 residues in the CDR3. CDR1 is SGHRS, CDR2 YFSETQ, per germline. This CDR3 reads CASSTGSGYTF. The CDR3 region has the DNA TGCGCCAGCAGCACAGGGTCTGGCTACACCTTC.

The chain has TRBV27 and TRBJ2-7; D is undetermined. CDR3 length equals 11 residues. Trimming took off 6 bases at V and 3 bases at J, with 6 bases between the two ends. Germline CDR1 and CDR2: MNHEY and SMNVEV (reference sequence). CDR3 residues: CASRTGYEQYF. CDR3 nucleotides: TGTGCCAGCAGGACGGGCTACGAGCAGTACTTC.

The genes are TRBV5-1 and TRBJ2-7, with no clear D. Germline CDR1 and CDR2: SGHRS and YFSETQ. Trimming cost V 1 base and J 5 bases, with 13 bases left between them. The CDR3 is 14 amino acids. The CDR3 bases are TGCGCCAGCAGCTTGCGCCAGGAACTCCACGAGCAGTACTTC. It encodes CASSLRQELHEQYF.

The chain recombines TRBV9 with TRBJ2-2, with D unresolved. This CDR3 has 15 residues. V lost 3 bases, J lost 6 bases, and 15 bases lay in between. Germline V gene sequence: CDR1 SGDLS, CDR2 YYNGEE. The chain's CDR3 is CASSALEEAPGELFF. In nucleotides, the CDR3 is TGTGCCAGCAGCGCCCTAGAAGAGGCCCCCGGGGAGCTGTTTTTT.

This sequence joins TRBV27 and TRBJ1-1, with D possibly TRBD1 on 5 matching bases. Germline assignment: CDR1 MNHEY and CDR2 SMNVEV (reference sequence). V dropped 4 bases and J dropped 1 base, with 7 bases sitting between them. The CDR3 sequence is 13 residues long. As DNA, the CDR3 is TGTGCCAGCAGTTCAGACAGGAACACTGAAGCTTTCTTT. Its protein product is CASSSDRNTEAFF.

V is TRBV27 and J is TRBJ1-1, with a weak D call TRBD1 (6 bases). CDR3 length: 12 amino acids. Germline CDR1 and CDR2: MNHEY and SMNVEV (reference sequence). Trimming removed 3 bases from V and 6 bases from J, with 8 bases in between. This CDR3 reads CASSFGQSEAFF. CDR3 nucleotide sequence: TGTGCCAGCAGTTTTGGACAGTCTGAAGCTTTCTTT.

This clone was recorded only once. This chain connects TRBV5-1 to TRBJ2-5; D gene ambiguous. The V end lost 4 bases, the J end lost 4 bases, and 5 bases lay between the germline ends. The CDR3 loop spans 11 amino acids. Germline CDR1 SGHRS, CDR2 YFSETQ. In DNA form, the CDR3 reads TGCGCCAGCAGCCTGTTAGAGACCCAGTACTTC. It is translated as CASSLLETQYF.

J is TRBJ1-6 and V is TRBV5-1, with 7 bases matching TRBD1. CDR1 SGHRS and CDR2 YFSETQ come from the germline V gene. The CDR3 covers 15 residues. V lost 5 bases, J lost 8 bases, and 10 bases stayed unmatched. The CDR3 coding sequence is TGCGCCAGCAGGGGTACAGGGGCTGGGGATTCACCCCTCCACTTT. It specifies CASRGTGAGDSPLHF.

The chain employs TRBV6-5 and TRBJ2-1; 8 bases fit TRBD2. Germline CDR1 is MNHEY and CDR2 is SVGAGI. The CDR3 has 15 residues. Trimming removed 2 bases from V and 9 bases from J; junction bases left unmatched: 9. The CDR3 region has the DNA TGTGCCAGCAGTTACGGGACTAGAGGGTGGGGTGAGCAGTTCTTC. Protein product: CASSYGTRGWGEQFF.

CDR3 sequence reads: CAWSLLSSLHF. The CDR3, as DNA: TGTGCCTGGAGCCTACTATCTTCCCTCCACTTT. V and J are TRBV30 and TRBJ1-6; unclear D gene. CDR1 is GTSNPN, CDR2 SVGIG, per germline (reference sequence). Trimming took off 3 bases at V and 14 bases at J, with 11 bases between the two ends. The CDR3 consists of 11 residues. The full variable domain, its missing parts supplied by reference TRBV30 and TRBJ1-6, is SQTIHQWPATLVQPVGSPLSLECTVEGTSNPNLYWYRQAAGRGLQLLFYSVGIGQISSEVPQNLSASRPQDRQFILSSKKLLLSDSGFYLCAWSLLSSLHFGNGTRLTVT.

The CDR3 DNA is TGTGCCAGCAGCCAGGGTCTAGCGGGGGGGCCGTCTCGCACAGATACGCAGTATTTT. Translation gives CASSQGLAGGPSRTDTQYF. This chain uses TRBV4-2 with TRBJ2-3; 12 positions match TRBD2. The CDR3 runs to 19 residues. Germline V CDR1 and CDR2: LGHNA, YNFKEQ. Trimming cost V 3 bases and J 1 base; bases outside gene matches: 11.

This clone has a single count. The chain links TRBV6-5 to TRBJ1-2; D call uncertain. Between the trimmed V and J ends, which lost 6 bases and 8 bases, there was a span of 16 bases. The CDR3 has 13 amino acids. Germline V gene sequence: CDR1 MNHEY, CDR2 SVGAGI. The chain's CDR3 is CASSPVGRWGYTF. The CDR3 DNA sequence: TGTGCCAGCAGCCCCGTGGGGAGGTGGGGCTACACCTTC.

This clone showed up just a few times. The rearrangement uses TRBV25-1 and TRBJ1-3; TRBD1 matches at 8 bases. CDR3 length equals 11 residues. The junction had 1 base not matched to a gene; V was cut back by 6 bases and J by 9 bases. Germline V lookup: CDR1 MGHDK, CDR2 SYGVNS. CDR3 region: CASSDRGTIYF. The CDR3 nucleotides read TGTGCCAGCAGCGACAGGGGCACCATATATTTT.

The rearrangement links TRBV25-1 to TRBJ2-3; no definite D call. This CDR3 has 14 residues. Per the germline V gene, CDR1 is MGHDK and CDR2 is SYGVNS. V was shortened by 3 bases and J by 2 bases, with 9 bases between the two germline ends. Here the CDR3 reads CASSDSSSTDTQYF. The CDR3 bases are TGTGCCAGCAGTGATAGTAGCTCCACAGATACGCAGTATTTT.

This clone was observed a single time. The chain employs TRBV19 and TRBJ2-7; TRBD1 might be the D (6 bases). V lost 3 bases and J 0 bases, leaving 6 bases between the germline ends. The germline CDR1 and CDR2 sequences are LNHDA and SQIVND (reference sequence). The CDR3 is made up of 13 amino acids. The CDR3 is CASSMDSSYEQYF. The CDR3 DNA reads TGTGCCAGTAGTATGGACAGCTCCTACGAGCAGTACTTC.

CDR3 coding DNA: TGTGCCAGCAGCTCAGGGACAGCCCAGAACACCGGGGAGCTGTTTTTT. Protein sequence: CASSSGTAQNTGELFF. The chain has TRBV7-8 and TRBJ2-2; TRBD1 matches at 7 bases. Losses at the gene ends were 4 bases for V and 1 base for J; bases not matched to a gene: 6. The CDR3 extends over 16 amino acids. From germline, CDR1 is SGHVS and CDR2 FQNEAQ.